What follows are 8 T cell receptor beta chains derived from one specimen sequenced in a study of long-term antiretroviral therapy in people with HIV. immunoSEQ v3.0 was run at survey level. Using immunoSEQ multiplex PCR, the repertoire was profiled, and TCRdb retains in-frame clones only, with some absent. The sample yields about 7,000 clones, around 73% seen once. The specimen was unsorted PBMCs, collected 0.2 years after starting antiretroviral therapy. Receptors originate from a man in his forties with HIV.

The chain uses TRBV18 and TRBJ1-5, with 7 positions matching TRBD1. This CDR3 comprises 15 residues. V dropped 4 bases and J dropped 3; count of bases not matched to a gene: 6. Germline V gene lookup returns CDR1 KGHSH and CDR2 LQKENI. CDR3: CASSLDRVPNQPQHF. CDR3 DNA sequence: TGTGCCAGCTCACTCGACAGGGTCCCCAATCAGCCCCAGCATTTT.

With respect to this clone: One end of the junction is discordant with germline, which a read error may explain. This chain uses TRBV19 with TRBJ2-7; 7 positions match TRBD1. This CDR3 comprises 16 residues. Germline loops: CDR1 LNHDA, CDR2 SQIVND (reference sequence). In nucleotides, the CDR3 is TGTGCCAGTAGTATCGCAGCCGGGACAGCCAGTACGAGTATGAACTTC. Translated, it gives CASSIAAGTASTSMNF.

This clone was counted between two and nine times. This rearrangement joins TRBV7-2 to TRBJ2-5; 10 bases map to TRBD2. This CDR3 is built from 15 residues. Trimming removed 3 bases from V and 2 bases from J; junction bases left unmatched: 3. Germline CDR1 and CDR2: SGHTA and FQGNSA. The CDR3 loop reads CASSFLAGGQETQYF. CDR3 nucleotides: TGTGCCAGCAGCTTTTTAGCGGGGGGACAAGAGACCCAGTACTTC. Supplemented by reference TRBV7-2 and TRBJ2-5, the full variable domain reads GAGVSQSPSNKVTEKGKDVELRCDPISGHTALYWYRQSLGQGLEFLIYFQGNSAPDKSGLPSDRFSAERTGGSVSTLTIQRTQQEDSAVYLCASSFLAGGQETQYFGPGTRLLVL.

This clone was counted between two and nine times. The chain uses TRBV12-1 and TRBJ2-7; TRBD2 reflects the table's D call only, with no check against the DNA. TRBV12-1 is reported as a pseudogene. This CDR3 contains 15 residues. The CDR3 loop reads CASSYLTSGPDEQYF. Here the CDR3 DNA reads TGTGCCAGCAGCTACCTGACTAGCGGACCGGACGAGCAGTACTTC.

The chain links TRBV6-6 to TRBJ2-7; D ambiguous. This CDR3 has 14 amino acids. The V gene lost 4 bases and the J gene lost 3 bases, with 13 bases spanning the gap. CDR1 MNHNY and CDR2 SVGAGI come from the germline V gene (reference sequence). The CDR3 nucleotides read TGTGCCAGCAGTTTTGGAATGCCTGGCTACGAGCAGTACTTC. Translation: CASSFGMPGYEQYF.

The rearrangement joins TRBV7-2 to TRBJ1-1; D is unclear. Trimming removed 4 bases at V and 4 bases at J, with 16 bases between. Germline loops: CDR1 SGHTA, CDR2 FQGNSA. The CDR3 runs to 15 residues. CDR3 in DNA: TGTGCCAGCAGCTCCCCCCGGGTTTTGGGCACTGAAGCTTTCTTT. It specifies CASSSPRVLGTEAFF.

V usage is TRBV9 and J usage is TRBJ2-3; no firm D call. The CDR3 length is 14 residues. The germline V gene has CDR1 SGDLS and CDR2 YYNGEE. Trimming took 0 bases from V and 2 from J, leaving 7 bases between them. The CDR3 DNA is TGTGCCAGCAGCGTAGGGGTTCCCACAGATACGCAGTATTTT. Translation gives CASSVGVPTDTQYF.

The rearrangement joins TRBV19 to TRBJ1-5; D is uncertain. The length of the CDR3 is 13 residues. Germline loops: CDR1 LNHDA, CDR2 SQIVND (reference sequence). Trimming left V 7 bases short and J 5 bases short, with 12 bases between. CDR3 residues: CASTPGGYQPQHF. CDR3 sequence (DNA): TGTGCCAGTACCCCGGGAGGGTATCAGCCCCAGCATTTT.